This TCR beta chain was profiled in a study of graft-versus-host responses after intestinal transplantation. Whole-study context: Multivisceral, liver-intestinal, or isolated intestinal grafts were transplanted into recipients. Uniformly, recipients were administered anti-thymocyte globulin induction with subsequent tacrolimus and steroids for about 3 years. Notes on the study in general: Some GvH clones appeared in ileal mucosa or blood before recipient bone marrow.

Sequenced by immunoSEQ multiplex PCR; TCRdb stores in-frame clones only, minus some. This sample has approximately 58,000 clones, with about 90% found just once. Turning to this clone: Its antigen is currently unknown.

The V end lost 5 bases, the J end lost 5 bases, and 12 bases lay between the germline ends. Germline lookup yields CDR1 MNHEY and CDR2 SVGAGI. The CDR3 is made up of 13 amino acids. Source: PBMCs, taken 26 days after transplant. The receptor was isolated from a human patient who received an intestinal transplant, so some T cells may come from the graft donor. The chain employs TRBV6-5 and TRBJ1-1, with a tentative D call TRBD1 (5 bases). The CDR3: CASSQGKGTEAFF. DNA of the CDR3: TGTGCCAGCAGTCAGGGAAAGGGGACTGAAGCTTTCTTT.